This T cell receptor (beta chain) was observed in a study of CD8 T cells in ankylosing spondylitis. This clonotype has at least ten counts. Its antigen is not known. MiXCR, run by TCRdb on the 5' RACE reads, gives a single entry per CDR3 protein. The table has about 220,000 distinct CDR3 sequences, under 12% seen once. The CDR3 runs 13 residues. Trimming removed 0 bases from V and 6 bases from J, with 7 bases in between. Per germline, CDR1 SGHRS and CDR2 YFSETQ. Study-level results: Previously reported in reactive arthritis synovial fluid and blood were some of the motif variants.

Sequencing input: blood, either unsorted or a sorted T cell fraction (not recorded which). The chain uses TRBV5-1 and TRBJ2-1; D is uncertain. The clonotype originates from a male donor with ankylosing spondylitis or in good health (not recorded which). The CDR3 region has the DNA TGCGCCAGCAGCTTGGAAATATTCAATGAGCAGTTCTTC. This sequence encodes CASSLEIFNEQFF.